Below, one T cell receptor beta chain is given with its context. Its antigen is not identified. This same CDR3 is encoded by further DNA sequences in the sample. The data were taken from a study of cytomegalovirus exposure and HLA in healthy donors. Study results and caveats: In a later analysis, specific HLA alleles were associated with under 20,000 TCR beta sequences at a 0.05 false discovery rate. The only immune exposure information that was available was CMV serostatus.

In germline, CDR1 is SGHRS, CDR2 YFSETQ. The CDR3 consists of 13 residues. V was cut by 4 bases and J by 4 bases, with 11 bases left in between. PCR employed 60 Vbeta and 13 Jbeta primers. Produced via immunoSEQ multiplex PCR; TCRdb's table is partial and in-frame only. The table includes roughly 110,000 clones, roughly two thirds detected once. The rearrangement joins TRBV5-1 to TRBJ2-5, with TRBD1 as a possible D gene (6 bases). Sequencing was done on a sample of PBMCs. The origin of this receptor is a female donor in good health and CMV-seronegative. CDR3 sequence (DNA): TGCGCCAGCAGCAGCACAGGGAGAGAGACCCAGTACTTC. As protein: CASSSTGRETQYF.